The sequence of this T cell receptor beta chain was determined in a study of T cell repertoires in cytomegalovirus infection. Study results and caveats: CMV-specific TCR beta clonotypes restricted by HLA-C were the ones dominating the ex vivo response.

The junction had 14 bases not matched to a gene; V was cut back by 3 bases and J by 5 bases. The CDR3 has 16 residues. Germline V gene sequence: CDR1 SQVTM, CDR2 ANQGSEA. This clonotype was seen a handful of times. The antigen is unknown. TCRdb processed the reads anew with MiXCR; each CDR3 protein has one entry. The repertoire holds 150,000 to 200,000 distinct CDR3 sequences, with approximately 15% as singletons. The chain couples TRBV29-1 to TRBJ2-7; TRBD1 agrees at 9 bases. Material for sequencing was PBMCs. The sequence came from a human donor in good health (CMV status not recorded). Some clones in this sample may be carry-over from other donors' samples. The CDR3 region has the DNA TGCAGCGTTGATCCCCCCGGGACAGGGAGGGTTAACGAGCAGTACTTC. Protein: CSVDPPGTGRVNEQYF.